The 20 T cell receptor beta chains below were found in one sample sequenced in a study of CD8+ T cells in alopecia areata. Sequencing used cDNA as its template, made by extracting RNA and reverse transcribing it. Data came from immunoSEQ multiplex PCR; TCRdb stores just in-frame clones and leaves some out. Among some 200,000 clones listed, roughly 50% were seen once. The sequenced sample was CD8+ T cells sorted from blood. The receptor set was obtained from a human donor in good health.

This clone appeared once. The J gene is TRBJ1-1, the V gene TRBV29-1; 7 nucleotides line up with TRBD1. The CDR3 runs to 16 residues. J lost 0 bases, V lost 0 bases, and 7 bases had no gene match. Looked up from germline, CDR1 is SQVTM and CDR2 is ANQGSEA. The CDR3 coding sequence is TGCAGCGTTGAAGATAGGGGGCCAGGACTGAACACTGAAGCTTTCTTT. This encodes CSVEDRGPGLNTEAFF.

The rearrangement links TRBV9 to TRBJ2-1; perhaps TRBD2 as D (6 bases). CDR1 is SGDLS and CDR2 is YYNGEE in the germline V gene. V lost 3 bases and J lost 6, with 10 bases in between. The CDR3 spans 13 residues. The CDR3 here is CASSARAGNEQFF. CDR3 nucleotide sequence: TGTGCCAGCAGCGCCCGAGCGGGCAATGAGCAGTTCTTC.

The V gene is TRBV6-1, the J gene TRBJ2-2; TRBD1 might be the D (5 bases). Germline V gene lookup returns CDR1 MNHNS and CDR2 SASEGT. This CDR3 region has 14 residues. V lost 4 bases and J lost 3, with 9 bases in between. DNA for the CDR3: TGTGCCAGCAGTGGTCAGGGCGACACCGGGGAGCTGTTTTTT. Translated, it gives CASSGQGDTGELFF.

The chain uses TRBV5-1 and TRBJ2-1, with D tentatively TRBD1 or TRBD2 (5 bases each). Trimming took 1 base from V and 13 from J, leaving 9 bases between them. The CDR3 runs 11 residues. CDR1 and CDR2 (germline): SGHRS, YFSETQ. The DNA of the CDR3 is TGCGCCAGCAGCTTGCCGGGACCACAGTTCTTC. Its translation: CASSLPGPQFF.

This clone has a handful of counts. V and J are TRBV18 and TRBJ1-5; D is undetermined. Germline CDR1 KGHSH, CDR2 LQKENI. Trimming stripped 6 bases from V and 0 bases from J, with 12 bases between. This CDR3 comprises 15 residues. In DNA form, the CDR3 reads TGTGCCAGCTCTAATCCTACAGTTAGCAATCAGCCCCAGCATTTT. Its protein product is CASSNPTVSNQPQHF.

This clone appeared a few times. The V and J genes are TRBV29-1 and TRBJ2-1; 12 bases match TRBD2. Germline CDR1 is SQVTM and CDR2 is ANQGSEA. CDR3 length: 14 residues. V trimming: 6 bases; J trimming: 4 bases; junction bases outside the gene matches: 4. CDR3 sequence (DNA): TGCAGCGTGTACGGACTAGCGGGATACAATGAGCAGTTCTTC. Translated: CSVYGLAGYNEQFF.

This clone was found once. The V gene is TRBV27, the J gene TRBJ1-6, with D tentatively TRBD1 (6 bases). Trimming took off 7 bases at V and 8 bases at J, with 15 bases between the two ends. The length of the CDR3 is 14 residues. Looked up from germline, CDR1 is MNHEY and CDR2 is SMNVEV (reference sequence). In nucleotides, the CDR3 is TGTGCCAGCACCTGGGGGCAGGGGTATTCACCCCTCCACTTT. This codes for CASTWGQGYSPLHF.

This clone showed up just a few times. The gene calls are TRBV19 and TRBJ1-1; the D gene is possibly TRBD1 (6 bases). The CDR3 length is 14 residues. Per the germline V gene, CDR1 is LNHDA and CDR2 is SQIVND (reference sequence). The ends were cut back, 3 bases at V and 1 base at J, with 9 bases in the middle. The CDR3 loop is CASSIGGPNTEAFF. Written as DNA, the CDR3 is TGTGCCAGTAGTATCGGGGGGCCGAACACTGAAGCTTTCTTT.

J is TRBJ2-1 and V is TRBV2; D is unclear. CDR3 size: 17 residues. V lost 3 bases and J lost 0, with 15 bases in between. Germline V CDR1 and CDR2: SNHLY, FYNNEI. The CDR3 protein is CASSDDSVVLSYNEQFF. The DNA of the CDR3 is TGTGCCAGCAGTGATGATAGTGTAGTACTCTCCTACAATGAGCAGTTCTTC. The variable domain in full, with the rest retrieved from reference TRBV2 and TRBJ2-1, is EPEVTQTPSHQVTQMGQEVILRCVPISNHLYFYWYRQILGQKVEFLVSFYNNEISEKSEIFDDQFSVERPDGSNFTLKIRSTKLEDSAMYFCASSDDSVVLSYNEQFFGPGTRLTVL.

The chain is built from TRBV29-1 and TRBJ1-2, with D maybe TRBD1 (5 bases). Trimming removed 2 bases at V and 7 bases at J, with 11 bases between. The CDR3 is 12 amino acids. The V gene's germline CDR1 is SQVTM and CDR2 ANQGSEA. For the CDR3, the DNA is TGCAGCGTTGAATGGCAGGGTCTTGGCTACACCTTC. Protein sequence: CSVEWQGLGYTF.

The chain joins TRBV5-4 to TRBJ2-3; 7 bases fit TRBD1. Per the germline V gene, CDR1 is SGHNT and CDR2 is YYREEE (reference sequence). The CDR3 runs 14 residues. Losses at the gene ends were 2 bases for V and 7 bases for J; bases not matched to a gene: 7. This CDR3 is CASSFGQASNTQYF. CDR3 nucleotide sequence: TGTGCCAGCAGCTTTGGACAGGCTTCGAATACGCAGTATTTT.

The chain couples TRBV9 to TRBJ2-5; the match to TRBD2 covers 7 bases. Unmatched junction bases numbered 10, after V lost 4 bases and J lost 7 bases. The CDR3 runs 14 residues. In germline, CDR1 is SGDLS, CDR2 YYNGEE. The CDR3 nucleotides read TGTGCCAGCAGCCCCGGGGGGTCCGGTGGGACCCAGTACTTC. It specifies CASSPGGSGGTQYF.

The CDR3 spells CSGFATGELFF. The CDR3 nucleotides read TGCAGCGGGTTTGCTACCGGGGAGCTGTTTTTT. The gene calls are TRBV29-1 and TRBJ2-2; D gene uncertain. Germline V lookup: CDR1 SQVTM, CDR2 ANQGSEA. With 7 bases removed from V and 5 bases from J, the gap between germline ends came to 8 bases. This CDR3 contains 11 residues.

The chain couples TRBV19 to TRBJ2-7; D may be TRBD1 or TRBD2 (5 bases each). The CDR3 runs to 13 residues. V lost 3 bases and J lost 6, with 12 bases in between. CDR1 LNHDA and CDR2 SQIVND come from the germline V gene (reference sequence). The CDR3 region has the DNA TGTGCCAGTAGTATCTTGGACGGGGCCGAGCAGTACTTC. Its translation is CASSILDGAEQYF.

The rearrangement links TRBV30 to TRBJ1-2, with D uncertain. The CDR3 covers 12 residues. The V gene lost 3 bases and the J gene lost 0 bases, with 5 bases spanning the gap. The V gene's germline CDR1 is GTSNPN and CDR2 SVGIG (reference sequence). CDR3: CAWRIPNYGYTF. The CDR3 DNA reads as TGTGCCTGGAGGATCCCTAACTATGGCTACACCTTC. The entire variable domain, with the rest obtained from reference TRBV30 and TRBJ1-2, is as follows: SQTIHQWPATLVQPVGSPLSLECTVEGTSNPNLYWYRQAAGRGLQLLFYSVGIGQISSEVPQNLSASRPQDRQFILSSKKLLLSDSGFYLCAWRIPNYGYTFGSGTRLTVV.

This chain links TRBV27 with TRBJ1-2, with a tentative D call TRBD1 (5 bases). The germline V gene has CDR1 MNHEY and CDR2 SMNVEV (reference sequence). The CDR3 contains 15 residues. V lost 0 bases to trimming and J lost 4 bases, with 12 bases between them. CDR3 amino acids: CASSLSVDTRYGYTF. In DNA form, the CDR3 reads TGTGCCAGCAGTTTATCAGTGGACACCCGCTATGGCTACACCTTC.

V and J are TRBV18 and TRBJ2-7; D is tentatively TRBD1 or TRBD2 (6 bases each). Per germline, CDR1 KGHSH and CDR2 LQKENI. V lost 6 bases to trimming and J lost 5 bases, with 11 bases between them. The CDR3 extends over 12 amino acids. Written as DNA, the CDR3 is TGTGCCAGCTCTGCCGGGGGCCACGAGCAGTACTTC. It encodes CASSAGGHEQYF.

The chain recombines TRBV6-4 with TRBJ2-3; 8 bases match TRBD1. The CDR3 has 15 residues. The ends lost 8 bases at V and 2 bases at J; junction bases unmatched: 9. Germline V gives CDR1 MRHNA, CDR2 SNTAGT. This CDR3 reads CASPTRQGITDTQYF. The DNA of the CDR3 is TGTGCCAGCCCGACGAGACAGGGGATCACAGATACGCAGTATTTT.

This clone was picked up a small number of times. The genes are TRBV2 and TRBJ1-1, with D unresolved. This CDR3 has 14 amino acids. Germline V gene sequence: CDR1 SNHLY, CDR2 FYNNEI. Trimming pared 11 bases from V and 7 bases from J, leaving 23 bases between. The CDR3 here is CAHSEPMGKGEAFF. CDR3 nucleotides: TGTGCCCACTCGGAGCCCATGGGAAAGGGTGAAGCTTTCTTT.

Regarding this clone: Other DNA sequences within the sample encode an identical CDR3. This sequence joins TRBV29-1 and TRBJ2-2; the D gene is possibly TRBD1 (5 bases). CDR3 length: 13 amino acids. V dropped 4 bases and J dropped 2 bases, with 8 bases sitting between them. Germline V gives CDR1 SQVTM, CDR2 ANQGSEA. CDR3 sequence reads: CSVGQPNTGELFF. In DNA form, the CDR3 reads TGCAGCGTTGGACAGCCCAACACCGGGGAGCTGTTTTTT.